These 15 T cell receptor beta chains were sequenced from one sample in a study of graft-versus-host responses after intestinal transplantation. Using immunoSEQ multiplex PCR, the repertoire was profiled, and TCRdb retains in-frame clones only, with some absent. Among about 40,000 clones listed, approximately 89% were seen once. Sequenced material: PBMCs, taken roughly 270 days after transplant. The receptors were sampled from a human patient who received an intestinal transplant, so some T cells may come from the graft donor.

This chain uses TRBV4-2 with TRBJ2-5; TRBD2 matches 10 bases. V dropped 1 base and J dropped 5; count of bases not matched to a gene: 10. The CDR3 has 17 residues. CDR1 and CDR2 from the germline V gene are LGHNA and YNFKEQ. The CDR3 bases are TGTGCCAGCAGCCAAGGTAGCGGGGGGCCGGTCAGGGAGACCCAGTACTTC. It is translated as CASSQGSGGPVRETQYF.

The CDR3 DNA is TGTGCCACCGCCCTGGAGATATTAGCCAAAAACATTCAGTACTTC. It is translated as CATALEILAKNIQYF. This sequence joins TRBV2 and TRBJ2-4; D not certain. Trimming left V 10 bases short and J 0 bases short, with 16 bases between. The length of the CDR3 is 15 residues. Germline assignment: CDR1 SNHLY and CDR2 FYNNEI.

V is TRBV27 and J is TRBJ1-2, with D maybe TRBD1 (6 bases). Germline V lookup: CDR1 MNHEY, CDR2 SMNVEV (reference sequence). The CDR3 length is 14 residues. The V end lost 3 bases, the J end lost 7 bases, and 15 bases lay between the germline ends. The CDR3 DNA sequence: TGTGCCAGCAGTTTTACAGGGCCTGGGGCTGGCTACACCTTC. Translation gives CASSFTGPGAGYTF.

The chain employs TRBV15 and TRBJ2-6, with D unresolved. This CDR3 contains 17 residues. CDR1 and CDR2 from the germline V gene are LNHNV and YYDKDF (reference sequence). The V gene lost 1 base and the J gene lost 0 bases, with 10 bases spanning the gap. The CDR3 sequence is CATSRVGISSGANVLTF. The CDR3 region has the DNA TGTGCCACCAGCAGAGTTGGCATAAGCTCTGGGGCCAACGTCCTGACTTTC.

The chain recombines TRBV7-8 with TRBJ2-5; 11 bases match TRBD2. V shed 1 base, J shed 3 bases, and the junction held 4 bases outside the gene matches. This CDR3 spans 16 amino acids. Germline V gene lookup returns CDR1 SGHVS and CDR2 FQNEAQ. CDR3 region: CASSLEIAGGEETQYF. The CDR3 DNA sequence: TGTGCCAGCAGCTTAGAAATAGCGGGGGGGGAAGAGACCCAGTACTTC.

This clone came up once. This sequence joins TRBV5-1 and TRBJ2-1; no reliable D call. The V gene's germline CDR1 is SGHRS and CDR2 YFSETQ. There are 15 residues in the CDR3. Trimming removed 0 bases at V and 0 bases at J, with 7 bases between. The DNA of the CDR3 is TGCGCCAGCAGCTTGGGTGTAGGCTCCTACAATGAGCAGTTCTTC. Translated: CASSLGVGSYNEQFF.

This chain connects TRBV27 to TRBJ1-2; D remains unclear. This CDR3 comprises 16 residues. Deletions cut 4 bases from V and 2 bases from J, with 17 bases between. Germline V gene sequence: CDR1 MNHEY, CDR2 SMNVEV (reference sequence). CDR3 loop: CASSYPQNGRNYGYTF. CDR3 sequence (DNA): TGTGCCAGCAGTTATCCTCAGAATGGACGGAACTATGGCTACACCTTC.

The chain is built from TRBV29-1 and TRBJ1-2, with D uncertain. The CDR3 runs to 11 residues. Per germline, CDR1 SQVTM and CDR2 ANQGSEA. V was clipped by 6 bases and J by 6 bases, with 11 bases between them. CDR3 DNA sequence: TGCAGCGTGCGGGATCCCGATGGCTACACCTTC. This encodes CSVRDPDGYTF. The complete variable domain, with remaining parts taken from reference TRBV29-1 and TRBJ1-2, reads SAVISQKPSRDICQRGTSLTIQCQVDSQVTMMFWYRQQPGQSLTLIATANQGSEATYESGFVIDKFPISRPNLTFSTLTVSNMSPEDSSIYLCSVRDPDGYTFGSGTRLTVV.

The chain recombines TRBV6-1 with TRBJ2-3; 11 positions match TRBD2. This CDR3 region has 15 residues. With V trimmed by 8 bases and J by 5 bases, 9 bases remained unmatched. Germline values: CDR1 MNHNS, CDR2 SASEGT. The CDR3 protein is CASASGGFFVDTQYF. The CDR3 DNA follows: TGTGCCAGCGCTAGCGGGGGGTTTTTCGTAGATACGCAGTATTTT.

CDR3 DNA sequence: TGTGCCAGCAGCTTAGGCAGGGGCGGAGGCTACGAGCAGTACTTC. The encoded protein is CASSLGRGGGYEQYF. The chain is built from TRBV11-2 and TRBJ2-7, with a possible D match to TRBD1 (6 bases). The germline V and J ends were trimmed by 1 base and 3 bases, with 13 bases remaining between them. Germline V lookup: CDR1 SGHAT, CDR2 FQNNGV. The CDR3 is 15 residues long.

DNA of the CDR3: TGTGCCAGCAGTGCCTGGGGGGGAGCGACTAACTATGGCTACACCTTC. This encodes CASSAWGGATNYGYTF. The V call is TRBV6-1, the J call TRBJ1-2; D is perhaps TRBD1 (5 bases). CDR3 size: 16 residues. Trimming took 4 bases from V and 0 from J, leaving 15 bases between them. Looked up from germline, CDR1 is MNHNS and CDR2 is SASEGT.

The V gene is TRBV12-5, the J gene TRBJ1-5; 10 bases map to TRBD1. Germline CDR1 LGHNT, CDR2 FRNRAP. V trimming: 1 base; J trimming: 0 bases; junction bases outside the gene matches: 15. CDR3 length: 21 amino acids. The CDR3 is CASGLETGGSDARYSNQPQHF. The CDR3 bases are TGTGCTAGTGGTTTGGAGACAGGGGGCTCTGACGCTCGGTATAGCAATCAGCCCCAGCATTTT.

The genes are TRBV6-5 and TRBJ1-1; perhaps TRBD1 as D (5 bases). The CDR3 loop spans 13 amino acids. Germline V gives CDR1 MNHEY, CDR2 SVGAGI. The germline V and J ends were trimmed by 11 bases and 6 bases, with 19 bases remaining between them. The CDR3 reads CACAPGWGAEAFF. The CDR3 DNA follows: TGTGCCTGCGCACCGGGTTGGGGGGCTGAAGCTTTCTTT.

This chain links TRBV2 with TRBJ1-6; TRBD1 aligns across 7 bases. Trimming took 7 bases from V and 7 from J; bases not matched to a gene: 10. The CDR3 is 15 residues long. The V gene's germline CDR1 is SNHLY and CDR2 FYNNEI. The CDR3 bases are TGTGCCAGCAATTTGCTGGGGACAGACAATTCACCCCTCCACTTT. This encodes CASNLLGTDNSPLHF.

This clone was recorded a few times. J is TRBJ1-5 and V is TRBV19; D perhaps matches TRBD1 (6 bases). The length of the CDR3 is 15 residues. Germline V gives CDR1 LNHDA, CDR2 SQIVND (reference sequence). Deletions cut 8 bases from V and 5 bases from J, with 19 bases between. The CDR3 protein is CASRRGGARYQPQHF. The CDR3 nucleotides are TGTGCCAGTCGTAGGGGGGGGGCCAGGTATCAGCCCCAGCATTTT.